These 2 T cell receptor beta chains share one sample of origin, sequenced in a study of T-cell memory formation after mild COVID-19. TCRdb re-analysed the 5' RACE reads in MiXCR, keeping a single row per CDR3 protein. The sample has tens of thousands of distinct CDR3 sequences; roughly 13% are singletons. The sample comprised PBMCs or a T cell subset sorted from them (not recorded which). All receptors come from a man younger than 35 who had mild COVID-19 (a few samples of this study predate the infection). Cell type and time point are not known.

The chain recombines TRBV5-4 with TRBJ1-6, with a tentative D call TRBD1 (6 bases). The V end was cut by 4 bases, the J end by 10 bases, with 12 bases between. The V gene's germline CDR1 is SGHNT and CDR2 YYREEE (reference sequence). The CDR3 has 13 amino acids. The CDR3 reads CASSGGGGSPLHF. CDR3 nucleotides: TGTGCCAGCAGCGGGGGGGGCGGATCACCCCTCCACTTT.

In this sample, this clonotype turned up many times. The genes are TRBV7-2 and TRBJ2-1; D is unclear. The germline V and J ends were trimmed by 5 bases and 4 bases, with 6 bases remaining between them. The CDR3 is made up of 12 amino acids. Germline V gene data show CDR1 as SGHTA and CDR2 as FQGNSA. The CDR3 coding sequence is TGTGCCAGCAGCCCCGAGTACAATGAGCAGTTCTTC. Amino acids: CASSPEYNEQFF.